This T cell receptor beta chain emerged from a study of T cells in Graves' hyperthyroidism and ophthalmopathy. Study-level background: The initial diagnosis was the point when peripheral blood was collected, ahead of any treatment.

Fresh peripheral blood, 10 ml, was the source of the PBMCs. General study points: In the blood, most expanded thyroid clonotypes above 0.001 appeared as well.

From germline, CDR1 is GTSNPN and CDR2 SVGIG (reference sequence). The CDR3 is 13 residues long. The V gene end was trimmed by 2 bases and the J gene end by 2 bases; junction bases not matched to a gene: 3. The TCR beta CDR3 regions underwent amplification using RNA transcripts as the source. Primed by the HTBI set, a first-round RT-PCR was run on the TCR CDR3. Via MiXCR, TCRdb re-called the multiplex PCR reads, giving one row per CDR3 protein. The data contain about 640,000 distinct CDR3 sequences, roughly 20% of them singletons. A remark on this clonotype: Its target is unknown.

This receptor was obtained from a man aged 25-45 years with Graves' ophthalmopathy. The chain combines TRBV30 with TRBJ2-7; 7 bases match TRBD1. The specimen sequenced was blood. CDR3 DNA: TGTGCCTGGAGTACGGGACAGACCTACGAGCAGTACTTC. Protein: CAWSTGQTYEQYF.